Listed below are T cell receptor beta chains from one sample, sequenced in a study of blood T cell repertoires in COVID-19. The repertoire was sequenced with immunoSEQ multiplex PCR; TCRdb's copy has only in-frame clones and lacks some. Here the sample spans 150,000 to 200,000 clones, 70% to 85% being singletons. The material sequenced was peripheral blood. Receptors originate from an elderly woman with acute or convalescent COVID-19. Each CDR3 is given without its conserved first and last residue. Each record gives: CDR3 length, V gene, CDR3 protein.

15 TRBV19 ASSVFGTFDFYNEQF
9 TRBV20-1 SARHGGGYT
15 TRBV14 ASSLWNDSSYNSPLH
14 TRBV6-6 ASSYGGQGAREKLF
11 TRBV10-1 ASSSGASTEAF
14 TRBV9 ASSVGLAVNTGELF
14 TRBV4-1 ASSQERWSSYNEQF
13 TRBV19 ASSIGPQGGGALF
11 TRBV30 AWRGQLNTEAF
13 TRBV6-2/TRBV6-3 ASSYTGGDSGEQF
13 TRBV6-5 ASSPGPRGTDTQY
15 TRBV5-4 ASSRRDSGSSNYGYT
14 TRBV2 ATPRWGQGPTGELF
14 TRBV5-1 ASSGGDRGFAYGYT
13 TRBV11-3 ASSLVGRAYNEQF
15 TRBV7-9 ASSLAGTGLRGTEAF
14 TRBV15 ATSRGGGGGSYEQY
11 TRBV6-4 ASAVQSTDTQY
14 TRBV5-1 ASSYLAGAGTDTQY
13 TRBV7-9 ASSNRDSEFYEQY
13 TRBV27 ASSPGLAGYYEQY
12 TRBV30 AWSVHTGRDGYT
16 TRBV5-1 ASSLRGLETGSDTEAF
14 TRBV7-9 ASSLGQGGPNTEAF
12 TRBV11-1 ASRYTGGDYGYT
14 TRBV27 ASSPVLQGSNYGYT
12 TRBV10-2 ASSFSGAEQPQH
13 TRBV18 ASSPGQGGNSPLH
11 TRBV30 AWSELGATEAF
15 TRBV6-2/TRBV6-3 ASSLTTGGALNTEAF
14 TRBV9 ASSVWGSLSGNTIY
11 TRBV9 ASSGRANTEAF
12 TRBV19 ASSREGLGDTQY
14 TRBV2 ASSLGGEGLDTEAF
10 TRBV11-3 ASSRGQGEAF
11 TRBV30 AWSRQVDTEAF
12 TRBV19 ASSAGAYNQPQH
11 TRBV2 ASSEALRSGYT
14 TRBV3-1/TRBV3-2 ASSASGTATGNTIY
9 TRBV5-5 ASRSGYGYT